This T cell receptor beta chain was sequenced for a study of blood T cell repertoires in COVID-19. In the study's own analysis: It was from reference gene primer amplification that nucleated cell counts were estimated. The table came from immunoSEQ multiplex PCR; TCRdb's copy has only in-frame clones and leaves some out. V and J calls plus clone size are reproduced from that table; the DNA served to infer D and trimming. The sample has approximately 230,000 clones, 85% to 90% seen once; the top ten hold 1.2% to 1.5%. CDR3 length: 16 amino acids. Germline values: CDR1 SGDLS, CDR2 YYNGEE. Trimming cost V 4 bases and J 2 bases; bases outside gene matches: 9.

The receptor's source is an elderly man with acute or convalescent COVID-19. The V gene is TRBV9, the J gene TRBJ1-3; 7 nucleotides agree with TRBD1. Sequencing input: peripheral blood. The chain's CDR3 is CASSQNDRAAGNTIYF. As DNA, the CDR3 is TGTGCCAGCAGCCAAAATGACAGGGCAGCTGGAAACACCATATATTTT.